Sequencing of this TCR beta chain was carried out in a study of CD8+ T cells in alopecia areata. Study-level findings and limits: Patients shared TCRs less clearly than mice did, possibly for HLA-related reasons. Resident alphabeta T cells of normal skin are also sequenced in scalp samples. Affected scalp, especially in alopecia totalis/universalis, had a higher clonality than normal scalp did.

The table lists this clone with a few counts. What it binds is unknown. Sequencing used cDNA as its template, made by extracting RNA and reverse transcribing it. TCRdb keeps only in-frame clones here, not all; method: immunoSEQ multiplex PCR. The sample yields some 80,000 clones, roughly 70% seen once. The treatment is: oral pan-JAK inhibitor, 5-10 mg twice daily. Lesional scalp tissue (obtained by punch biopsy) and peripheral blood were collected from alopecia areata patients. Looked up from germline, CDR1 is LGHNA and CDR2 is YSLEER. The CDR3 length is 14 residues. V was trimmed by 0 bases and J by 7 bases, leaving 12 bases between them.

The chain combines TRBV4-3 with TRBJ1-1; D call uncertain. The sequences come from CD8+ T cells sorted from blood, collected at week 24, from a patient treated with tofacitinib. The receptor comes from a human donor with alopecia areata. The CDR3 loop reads CASSQDRRPDEAFF. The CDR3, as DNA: TGCGCCAGCAGCCAAGATCGTCGGCCAGATGAAGCTTTCTTT.